Sequencing of this T cell receptor beta chain was carried out in a study of cytomegalovirus exposure and HLA in healthy donors. Whole-study findings and limits: Reportedly, fewer N-insertions than the approximately 650-donor mean appeared in an Asian-associated ancestry cluster in a later analysis. TCR beta V segments were, for the most part, productive about 87% or about 30% of the time in an earlier analysis. Researchers catalogued under 200 TCR beta chains as cytomegalovirus-associated.

The study ran its PCR with 60 Vbeta and 13 Jbeta primers. Here immunoSEQ multiplex PCR was the method, and the copy in TCRdb shows in-frame clones only, minus some. Seen here are roughly 98,000 clones, approximately 78% observed once, and the top ten hold about 1.5%. As for this clone: Its specificity is unknown.

Sequencing was carried out using PBMCs. The source is a man aged 35 to 55 in good health and CMV-seronegative.

CDR3 sequence reads: CASSVATGYSPLHF. The CDR3 coding sequence is TGTGCCAGCAGCGTAGCCACAGGGTACTCACCCCTCCACTTT. The gene calls are TRBV9 and TRBJ1-6; weak D call: TRBD1 (6 bases). The CDR3 loop spans 14 amino acids. The germline CDR1 and CDR2 sequences are SGDLS and YYNGEE. With 0 bases removed from V and 10 bases from J, the gap between germline ends came to 11 bases. Based on the CDR3 plus reference TRBV9 and TRBJ1-6, the full variable domain is DSGVTQTPKHLITATGQRVTLRCSPRSGDLSVYWYQQSLDQGLQFLIQYYNGEERAKGNILERFSAQQFPDLHSELNLSSLELGDSALYFCASSVATGYSPLHFGNGTRLTVT.